These 30 T cell receptor beta chains share one sample of origin, sequenced in a study of T cell responses to AZD1222 COVID-19 vaccine. This table comes from immunoSEQ multiplex PCR, and its TCRdb copy is limited to in-frame clones, with some not included. Of some 120,000 clones in the sample, roughly 88% were seen once. Sequenced material: peripheral blood, taken on day 0 of AZD1222 vaccination. Source of these receptors: an adult in good health.

The gene calls are TRBV29-1 and TRBJ1-6, with TRBD1 as a possible D gene (6 bases). Germline CDR1 is SQVTM and CDR2 is ANQGSEA. Trimming shortened V by 5 bases and J by 8 bases, and 16 bases separated the two germline ends. The CDR3 totals 14 residues. The CDR3 here is CSVPAGGEYSPLHF. In nucleotides, the CDR3 is TGCAGCGTTCCGGCCGGGGGCGAGTATTCACCCCTCCACTTT.

The rearrangement links TRBV6-2 or TRBV6-3 to TRBJ2-3; D call uncertain. Per the germline V gene, CDR1 is MNHEY and CDR2 is SVGEGT. The ends were cut back, 0 bases at V and 2 bases at J, with 6 bases in the middle. CDR3 size: 14 residues. The chain's CDR3 is CASSYSMNTDTQYF. The CDR3 DNA reads as TGTGCCAGCAGTTACTCGATGAACACAGATACGCAGTATTTT.

The chain is built from TRBV12-1 and TRBJ1-1. TRBV12-1 is termed a pseudogene. CDR3 length: 16 amino acids. CDR3 loop: CASSPNPTLGNTEAFF. The CDR3 DNA reads TGTGCCAGCAGCCCCAATCCGACCCTTGGGAACACTGAAGCTTTCTTT.

The chain combines TRBV7-2 with TRBJ2-7; the D gene is possibly TRBD1 (7 bases). CDR1 SGHTA and CDR2 FQGNSA come from the germline V gene. The length of the CDR3 is 13 residues. The V end lost 9 bases, the J end lost 1 base, and 13 bases lay between the germline ends. CDR3 in DNA: TGTGCCAGTTCACAGGGGAGGTCCTACGAGCAGTACTTC. It codes for CASSQGRSYEQYF.

This chain links TRBV7-3 with TRBJ2-3, with 12 bases fitting TRBD2. The CDR3 is 15 residues long. V shed 4 bases and J 4 bases; nucleotides not matched to a gene: 3. CDR1 is SGHTA and CDR2 is FQGTGA in the germline V gene. CDR3 residues: CASSSTSGSADTQYF. CDR3 in DNA: TGTGCCAGCAGCTCGACTAGCGGGAGTGCAGATACGCAGTATTTT.

V usage is TRBV24-1 and J usage is TRBJ2-5; 7 bases match TRBD1. This CDR3 comprises 13 residues. Germline trimming cut 9 bases from V and 5 bases from J; bases unmatched to any gene: 8. Per the germline V gene, CDR1 is KGHDR and CDR2 is SFDVKD. The chain's CDR3 is CATSTGSGETQYF. Here the CDR3 DNA reads TGTGCCACCTCGACAGGGTCGGGGGAGACCCAGTACTTC.

The chain has TRBV24-1 and TRBJ1-2; 8 nucleotides align to TRBD1. The CDR3 sequence is 13 residues long. J was trimmed by 7 bases and V by 9 bases; bases with no gene match: 9. Per germline, CDR1 KGHDR and CDR2 SFDVKD. Here the CDR3 DNA reads TGTGCCACCTGGGGCGCAGGGGGCACTGGCTACACCTTC. Protein sequence: CATWGAGGTGYTF.

This chain links TRBV18 with TRBJ2-7; the D is unclear. V shed 0 bases and J shed 4 bases, with 10 bases lying between them. CDR1 is KGHSH, CDR2 LQKENI, per germline. This CDR3 is 14 amino acids long. CDR3 loop: CASSPPNLIYEQYF. The DNA of the CDR3 is TGTGCCAGCTCACCACCGAACCTTATTTACGAGCAGTACTTC.

This sequence joins TRBV24-1 and TRBJ1-1; possible D gene TRBD1, 6 bases. CDR1 KGHDR and CDR2 SFDVKD come from the germline V gene. Trimming shortened V by 4 bases and J by 3 bases, and 14 bases separated the two germline ends. CDR3 length: 15 residues. CDR3 in DNA: TGTGCCACCAGTGACCCCGGGACAAAGGACACTGAAGCTTTCTTT. Translating gives CATSDPGTKDTEAFF.

V and J are TRBV19 and TRBJ1-1; possible D gene TRBD1, 6 bases. Germline CDR1 reads LNHDA; CDR2 reads SQIVND (reference sequence). Trimming took off 3 bases at V and 4 bases at J, with 15 bases between the two ends. This CDR3 is built from 15 residues. DNA for the CDR3: TGTGCCAGTAGTATGAGTCCGGGGGGCCGCACTGAAGCTTTCTTT. This codes for CASSMSPGGRTEAFF.

The CDR3 loop is CASSEGWGYEQYF. The CDR3, as DNA: TGTGCCAGCAGTGAGGGTTGGGGCTACGAGCAGTACTTC. The chain carries TRBV25-1 and TRBJ2-7; no clear D gene. In germline, CDR1 is MGHDK, CDR2 SYGVNS. The V end was cut by 3 bases, the J end by 3 bases, with 9 bases between. There are 13 residues in the CDR3.

The rearrangement uses TRBV2 and TRBJ1-4; D gene ambiguous. Trimming stripped 5 bases from V and 8 bases from J, with 9 bases between. This CDR3 has 12 residues. From germline, CDR1 is SNHLY and CDR2 FYNNEI. The CDR3 sequence: CASSFGEEKLFF. CDR3 nucleotides: TGTGCCAGCAGTTTCGGGGAGGAAAAACTGTTTTTT.

CDR3 DNA: TGTGCCAGCAGCTTAGGCTCAGGGGGTGGAAACACCATATATTTT. It encodes CASSLGSGGGNTIYF. The V call is TRBV7-9, the J call TRBJ1-3; 7 positions agree with TRBD1. There are 15 residues in the CDR3. The germline V gene encodes CDR1 SEHNR and CDR2 FQNEAQ (reference sequence). With 1 base clipped from V and 3 bases from J, the junction kept 3 bases outside the gene matches. Supplemented by reference TRBV7-9 and TRBJ1-3, the full variable domain reads DTGVSQNPRHKITKRGQNVTFRCDPISEHNRLYWYRQTLGQGPEFLTYFQNEAQLEKSRLLSDRFSAERPKGSFSTLEIQRTEQGDSAMYLCASSLGSGGGNTIYFGEGSWLTVV.

The rearrangement uses TRBV7-9 and TRBJ2-1, with TRBD2 matching 15 bases. V was pared by 3 bases and J by 7 bases, with 4 bases of the junction left unmatched. Looked up from germline, CDR1 is SEHNR and CDR2 is FQNEAQ (reference sequence). The CDR3 extends over 16 amino acids. In nucleotides, the CDR3 is TGTGCCAGCAGCTTCGGACTAGCGGGAGGGAGGAATGAGCAGTTCTTC. Protein product: CASSFGLAGGRNEQFF.

The CDR3 DNA is TGTGCCACCGGACCCAGGGGGGGAGCGGGGGCCCTCACAGATACGCAGTATTTT. Translating it yields CATGPRGGAGALTDTQYF. The chain joins TRBV24-1 to TRBJ2-3; D is possibly TRBD2 (8 bases). V was trimmed by 9 bases and J by 2 bases, leaving 26 bases between them. The germline V gene has CDR1 KGHDR and CDR2 SFDVKD. This CDR3 is built from 18 residues.

The chain combines TRBV3-1 (or the pseudogene TRBV3-2) with TRBJ2-6; D possibly corresponds to TRBD2 (6 bases). There are 17 residues in the CDR3. The germline V and J ends were trimmed by 1 base and 2 bases, with 12 bases remaining between them. Germline CDR1 reads LGHDT; CDR2 reads YNNKEL (reference sequence). The CDR3 nucleotides are TGTGCCAGCAGCCAAGGAGGCAGGGAGGCTGGGGCCAACGTCCTGACTTTC. It specifies CASSQGGREAGANVLTF.

The rearrangement joins TRBV7-6 to TRBJ2-7; D may correspond to TRBD1 or TRBD2 (7 bases each). The germline V gene has CDR1 SGHVS and CDR2 FNYEAQ. The CDR3 contains 16 residues. V lost 5 bases and J 0 bases, leaving 17 bases between the germline ends. CDR3 in amino acids: CASSLRSGTASYEQYF. CDR3 bases: TGTGCCAGCAGCCTTAGGAGCGGGACAGCCTCCTACGAGCAGTACTTC.

The J gene is TRBJ2-1, the V gene TRBV5-6; TRBD2 matches at 14 bases. This CDR3 spans 13 amino acids. V shed 3 bases, J shed 15 bases, and the junction held 5 bases outside the gene matches. The germline gives CDR1 SGHDT, CDR2 YYEEEE. The CDR3 is CASSWGLAGVLFF. The CDR3 nucleotides read TGTGCCAGCAGCTGGGGACTAGCGGGAGTTCTGTTCTTC.

This clone appeared a single time. The chain employs TRBV7-3 and TRBJ2-1; 8 bases are a match to TRBD2. The germline gives CDR1 SGHTA, CDR2 FQGTGA. CDR3 length: 15 amino acids. After removal of 2 bases from V and 7 bases from J, the junction contained 7 bases not matched to a gene. DNA of the CDR3: TGTGCCAGCAGCTTAGACGGGAGGGCCGGGAATGAGCAGTTCTTC. It yields the protein CASSLDGRAGNEQFF.

The chain recombines TRBV6-6 with TRBJ1-5; D not resolved. V lost 3 bases, J lost 0 bases, and 6 bases lay in between. This CDR3 is 14 amino acids long. Germline CDR1 and CDR2: MNHNY and SVGAGI (reference sequence). CDR3: CASSYISSNQPQHF. The DNA for the CDR3 is TGTGCCAGCAGTTATATATCTAGCAATCAGCCCCAGCATTTT.

The chain uses TRBV29-1 and TRBJ1-1; weak D call: TRBD1 (5 bases). CDR3 length equals 16 residues. In germline, CDR1 is SQVTM, CDR2 ANQGSEA. Trimming removed 0 bases from V and 0 bases from J, with 14 bases in between. The CDR3 spells CSVEDHPTDMNTEAFF. DNA of the CDR3: TGCAGCGTTGAAGATCACCCGACAGACATGAACACTGAAGCTTTCTTT.

There are a few counts of this clone. The V call is TRBV2, the J call TRBJ1-5, with D tentatively TRBD1 (5 bases). The CDR3 extends over 15 amino acids. V was pared by 5 bases and J by 3 bases, with 14 bases between. Germline V gene lookup returns CDR1 SNHLY and CDR2 FYNNEI. CDR3 residues: CASSQSGIHNQPQHF. For the CDR3, the DNA is TGTGCCAGCAGTCAATCAGGGATCCACAATCAGCCCCAGCATTTT.

The chain joins TRBV24-1 to TRBJ1-5, with D maybe TRBD1 (6 bases). From germline, CDR1 is KGHDR and CDR2 SFDVKD. The CDR3 runs 12 residues. V lost 10 bases and J 10 bases, leaving 16 bases between the germline ends. The CDR3 loop is CATSQGGRPQHF. CDR3 coding DNA: TGTGCCACGTCACAGGGTGGACGACCCCAGCATTTT.

The chain couples TRBV5-1 to TRBJ2-7; TRBD1 aligns across 7 bases. CDR1 is SGHRS and CDR2 is YFSETQ in the germline V gene. The V segment lost 4 bases and the J segment 2 bases; nucleotides outside the gene matches: 3. The CDR3 spans 13 residues. The CDR3 spells CASSPGTAYEQYF. CDR3 nucleotide sequence: TGCGCCAGCAGCCCGGGGACAGCCTACGAGCAGTACTTC.

This clone was seen just once. The chain combines TRBV28 with TRBJ1-2; a weak D match, TRBD1 (6 bases). CDR3 size: 16 residues. The V end lost 4 bases, the J end lost 4 bases, and 19 bases lay between the germline ends. CDR1 is MDHEN, CDR2 SYDVKM, per germline. CDR3 protein: CASSSTPDRTFYGYTF. CDR3 nucleotide sequence: TGTGCCAGCAGTTCCACCCCCGACAGGACTTTCTATGGCTACACCTTC.

The V gene is TRBV27, the J gene TRBJ1-6, with D uncertain. The germline gives CDR1 MNHEY, CDR2 SMNVEV (reference sequence). There are 19 residues in the CDR3. The V and J ends lost 1 base and 5 bases respectively, with 21 bases between them. The CDR3 region is CASSLFFFSGSPNNSPLHF. In nucleotides, the CDR3 is TGTGCCAGCAGTTTATTTTTTTTCTCCGGATCCCCCAATAATTCACCCCTCCACTTT.

The chain links TRBV10-3 to TRBJ2-1; TRBD2 matches at 11 bases. Germline lookup yields CDR1 ENHRY and CDR2 SYGVKD. The CDR3 has 16 residues. V lost 4 bases to trimming and J lost 6 bases; unmatched junction nucleotides: 8. CDR3 region: CAISGHPSGGFNEQFF. The CDR3 DNA is TGTGCCATCAGTGGCCACCCTAGCGGGGGGTTCAATGAGCAGTTCTTC.

V is TRBV30 and J is TRBJ1-1; D unclear. V shed 1 base and J shed 3 bases, with 3 bases lying between them. There are 11 residues in the CDR3. CDR1 is GTSNPN and CDR2 is SVGIG in the germline V gene (reference sequence). For the CDR3, the DNA is TGTGCCTGGAGTGGGTACACTGAAGCTTTCTTT. It translates to CAWSGYTEAFF.

The J gene is TRBJ1-2, the V gene TRBV10-3; TRBD1 aligns across 8 bases. V lost 4 bases, J lost 2 bases, and 3 bases stayed unmatched. Germline V gene sequence: CDR1 ENHRY, CDR2 SYGVKD. The CDR3 has 14 residues. The CDR3 reads CAISGQGKNYGYTF. CDR3 nucleotides: TGTGCCATCAGTGGACAGGGGAAAAACTATGGCTACACCTTC.

V and J are TRBV7-3 and TRBJ2-3, with 7 bases matching TRBD2. The CDR3 sequence is 16 residues long. Germline assignment: CDR1 SGHTA and CDR2 FQGTGA. J was trimmed by 1 base and V by 1 base; bases with no gene match: 5. This chain's CDR3 is CASSLKGLAGTDTQYF. CDR3 coding DNA: TGTGCCAGCAGCTTAAAGGGGCTAGCGGGCACAGATACGCAGTATTTT. The variable domain in full, with the rest retrieved from reference TRBV7-3 and TRBJ2-3, is GAGVSQTPSNKVTEKGKYVELRCDPISGHTALYWYRQSLGQGPEFLIYFQGTGAADDSGLPNDRFFAVRPEGSVSTLKIQRTERGDSAVYLCASSLKGLAGTDTQYFGPGTRLTVL.